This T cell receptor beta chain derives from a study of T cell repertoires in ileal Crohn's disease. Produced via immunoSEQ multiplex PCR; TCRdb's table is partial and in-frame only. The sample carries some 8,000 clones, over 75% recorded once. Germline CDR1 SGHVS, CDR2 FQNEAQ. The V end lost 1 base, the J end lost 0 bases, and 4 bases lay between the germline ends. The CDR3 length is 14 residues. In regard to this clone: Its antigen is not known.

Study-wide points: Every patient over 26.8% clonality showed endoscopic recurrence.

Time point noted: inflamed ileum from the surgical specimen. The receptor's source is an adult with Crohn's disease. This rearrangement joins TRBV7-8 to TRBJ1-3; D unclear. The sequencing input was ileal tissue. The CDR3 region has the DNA TGTGCCAGCAGCTTAGGCATCTCTGGAAACACCATATATTTT. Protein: CASSLGISGNTIYF.